Each of the 3 T cell receptor beta chains below was sequenced from the same sample in a study of blood T cell repertoires in COVID-19. Using immunoSEQ multiplex PCR, the repertoire was profiled, and TCRdb retains in-frame clones only, with some absent. This table has 200,000 to 250,000 clones, approximately 84% appearing once. Sample: peripheral blood. These TCRs come from a woman aged 45-65 years with active or convalescent COVID-19.

This clone was counted a single time. The rearrangement joins TRBV27 to TRBJ2-5; TRBD1 agrees at 12 bases. Trimming took 5 bases from V and 4 from J; bases not matched to a gene: 5. CDR1 and CDR2 from the germline V gene are MNHEY and SMNVEV (reference sequence). The CDR3 is 15 amino acids. The DNA of the CDR3 is TGTGCCAGCAGTCTAAGGGACAGGGGGCGAGAGACCCAGTACTTC. This codes for CASSLRDRGRETQYF.

V gene TRBV3-1 (or the pseudogene TRBV3-2) combines with J gene TRBJ1-2; 7 bases are shared with TRBD1. V lost 8 bases and J lost 4; bases outside the gene matches: 4. The CDR3 runs 12 residues. The germline V gene has CDR1 LGHDT and CDR2 YNNKEL (reference sequence). For the CDR3, the DNA is TGTGCCAGCGTGGGACAGTTCTATGGCTACACCTTC. It codes for CASVGQFYGYTF.

The rearrangement links TRBV30 to TRBJ2-1, with D possibly TRBD2 on 6 matching bases. Germline V gene lookup returns CDR1 GTSNPN and CDR2 SVGIG (reference sequence). The CDR3 contains 12 residues. The V end was cut by 1 base, the J end by 7 bases, with 8 bases between. The CDR3 region is CAWSARENEQFF. In nucleotides, the CDR3 is TGTGCCTGGAGTGCTCGGGAGAATGAGCAGTTCTTC.